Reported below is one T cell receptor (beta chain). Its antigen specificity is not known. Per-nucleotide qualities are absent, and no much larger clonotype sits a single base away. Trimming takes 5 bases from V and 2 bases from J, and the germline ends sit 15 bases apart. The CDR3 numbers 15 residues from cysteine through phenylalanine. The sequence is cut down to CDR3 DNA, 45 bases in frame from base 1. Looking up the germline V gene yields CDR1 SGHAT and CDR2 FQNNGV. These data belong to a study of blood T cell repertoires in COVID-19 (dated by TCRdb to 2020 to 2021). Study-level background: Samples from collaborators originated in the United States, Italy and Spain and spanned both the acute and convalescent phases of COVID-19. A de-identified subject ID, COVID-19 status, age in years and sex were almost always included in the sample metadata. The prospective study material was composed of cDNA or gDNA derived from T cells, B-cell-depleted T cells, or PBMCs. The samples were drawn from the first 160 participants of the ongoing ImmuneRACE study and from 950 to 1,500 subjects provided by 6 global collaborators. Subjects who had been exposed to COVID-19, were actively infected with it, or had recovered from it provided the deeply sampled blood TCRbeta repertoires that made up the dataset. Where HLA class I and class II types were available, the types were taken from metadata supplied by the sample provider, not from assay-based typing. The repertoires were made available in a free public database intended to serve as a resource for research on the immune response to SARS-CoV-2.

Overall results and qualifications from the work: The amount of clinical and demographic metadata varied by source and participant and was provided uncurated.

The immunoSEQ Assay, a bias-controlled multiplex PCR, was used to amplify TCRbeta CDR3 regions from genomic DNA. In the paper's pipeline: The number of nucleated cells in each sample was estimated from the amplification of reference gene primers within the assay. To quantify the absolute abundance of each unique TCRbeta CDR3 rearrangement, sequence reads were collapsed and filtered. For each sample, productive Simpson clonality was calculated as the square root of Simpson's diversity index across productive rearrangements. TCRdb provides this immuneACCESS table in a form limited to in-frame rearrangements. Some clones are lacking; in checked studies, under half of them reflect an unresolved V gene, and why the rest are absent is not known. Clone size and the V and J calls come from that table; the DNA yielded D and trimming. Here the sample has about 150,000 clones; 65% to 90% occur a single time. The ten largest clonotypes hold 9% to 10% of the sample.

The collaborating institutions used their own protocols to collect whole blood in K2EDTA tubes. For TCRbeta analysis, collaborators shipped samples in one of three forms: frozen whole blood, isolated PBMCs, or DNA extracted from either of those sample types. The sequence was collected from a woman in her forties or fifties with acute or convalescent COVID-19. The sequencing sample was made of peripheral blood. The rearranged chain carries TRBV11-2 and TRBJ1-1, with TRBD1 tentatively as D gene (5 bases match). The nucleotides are TGTGCCAGCAGCCCCCAGTGGGGGGGAAACACTGAAGCTTTCTTT. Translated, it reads CASSPQWGGNTEAFF. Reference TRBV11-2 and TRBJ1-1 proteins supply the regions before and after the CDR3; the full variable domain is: EAGVAQSPRYKIIEKRQSVAFWCNPISGHATLYWYQQILGQGPKLLIQFQNNGVVDDSQLPKDRFSAERLKGVDSTLKIQPAKLEDSAVYLCASSPQWGGNTEAFFGQGTRLTVV.